The 32 T cell receptor beta chains given below trace back to one sample, sequenced in a study of CD8 T cells in ankylosing spondylitis. One entry per CDR3 protein results from TCRdb running MiXCR on the 5' RACE reads. The sample lists some 40,000 distinct CDR3 sequences, approximately 3% occurring once. The sequenced material came from blood, either unsorted or a sorted T cell fraction (not recorded which). These receptors were collected from a male donor with ankylosing spondylitis or in good health (not recorded which).

This clonotype was seen ten or more times. V usage is TRBV9 and J usage is TRBJ1-1; D might be TRBD1 (5 bases). The CDR3 is made up of 14 amino acids. Per germline, CDR1 SGDLS and CDR2 YYNGEE. Trimming cost V 4 bases and J 1 base, with 11 bases left between them. The CDR3 sequence is CASSSRQTNTEAFF. The CDR3 DNA reads TGTGCCAGCAGCTCTCGACAGACGAACACTGAAGCTTTCTTT.

This clonotype was observed many times. The chain employs TRBV9 and TRBJ1-6; D is unclear. The CDR3 has 15 residues. CDR1 and CDR2 from the germline V gene are SGDLS and YYNGEE. V lost 1 base, J lost 0 bases, and 5 bases lay in between. CDR3 sequence reads: CASSVSHSYNSPLHF. For the CDR3, the DNA is TGTGCCAGCAGCGTAAGTCACTCCTATAATTCACCCCTCCACTTT.

This clonotype has at least ten counts. The rearrangement uses TRBV9 and TRBJ2-3, with 14 bases aligning to TRBD2. This CDR3 is 15 amino acids long. With 3 bases clipped from V and 8 bases from J, the junction kept 5 bases outside the gene matches. Germline V gene data show CDR1 as SGDLS and CDR2 as YYNGEE. Here the CDR3 DNA reads TGTGCCAGCAGCGGAACCGGGACTAGCGGGAGTACGCAGTATTTT. Translated, it gives CASSGTGTSGSTQYF.

This clonotype was found a few times. The chain recombines TRBV9 with TRBJ2-5; D not resolved. V was pared by 6 bases and J by 6 bases, with 15 bases between. The germline V gene has CDR1 SGDLS and CDR2 YYNGEE. The CDR3 covers 13 residues. The CDR3 loop reads CASNLLGGKTQYF. CDR3 in DNA: TGTGCCAGCAACTTGCTAGGTGGGAAGACCCAGTACTTC.

In its sample, this clonotype was seen many times. V is TRBV9 and J is TRBJ2-2; D uncertain. Germline CDR1 SGDLS, CDR2 YYNGEE. This CDR3 is 16 amino acids long. The ends were cut back, 0 bases at V and 3 bases at J, with 12 bases in the middle. The CDR3 sequence: CASSVAQTQDTGELFF. DNA for the CDR3: TGTGCCAGCAGCGTAGCCCAGACCCAGGACACCGGGGAGCTGTTTTTT.

The sample holds many counts of this clonotype. V and J are TRBV9 and TRBJ2-5, with 8 bases fitting TRBD2. V dropped 3 bases and J dropped 1; count of bases not matched to a gene: 2. The CDR3 sequence is 14 residues long. Germline V gene lookup returns CDR1 SGDLS and CDR2 YYNGEE. The CDR3 reads CASSALAVQETQYF. CDR3 in DNA: TGTGCCAGCAGCGCACTAGCGGTCCAAGAGACCCAGTACTTC.

In this sample, this clonotype turned up many times. J is TRBJ2-6 and V is TRBV9; D not resolved. From germline, CDR1 is SGDLS and CDR2 YYNGEE. CDR3 size: 15 residues. Between the trimmed V and J ends, which lost 5 bases and 0 bases, there was a span of 9 bases. CDR3 sequence: CASRAAGSGANVLTF. The DNA for the CDR3 is TGTGCCAGCAGAGCAGCAGGCTCTGGGGCCAACGTCCTGACTTTC.

CDR3 residues: CASSVSAHGYNEQFF. CDR3 DNA: TGTGCCAGCAGCGTATCGGCCCACGGCTACAATGAGCAGTTCTTC. The genes are TRBV9 and TRBJ2-1; the D is unclear. Germline lookup yields CDR1 SGDLS and CDR2 YYNGEE. V dropped 1 base and J dropped 3 bases, with 11 bases sitting between them. There are 15 residues in the CDR3.

This clonotype was detected many times. The V gene is TRBV9, the J gene TRBJ1-5; D call uncertain. Per germline, CDR1 SGDLS and CDR2 YYNGEE. V lost 4 bases and J lost 3, with 8 bases in between. The CDR3 totals 13 residues. The CDR3 bases are TGTGCCAGCAGCATTAGCTACAATCAGCCCCAGCATTTT. Its protein product is CASSISYNQPQHF.

There are many counts of this clonotype. CDR3 in amino acids: CASSQSWGTSGSIRSYEQYV. The CDR3 nucleotides are TGCGCCAGCAGTCAATCGTGGGGGACTAGCGGGAGTATAAGATCCTACGAGCAGTACGTC. The chain combines TRBV23-1 with TRBJ2-7; 14 bases map to TRBD2. TRBV23-1 is labeled an ORF, and its function is uncertain. Unmatched junction bases numbered 11, after V lost 0 bases and J lost 1 base. CDR3 length equals 20 residues.

This clonotype was detected ten times or more. The chain joins TRBV9 to TRBJ2-1; 9 bases are a match to TRBD2. This CDR3 is 15 amino acids long. CDR1 SGDLS and CDR2 YYNGEE come from the germline V gene. The junction had 6 bases not matched to a gene; V was cut back by 4 bases and J by 4 bases. The CDR3 region is CASSPAAGGYNEQFF. In DNA form, the CDR3 reads TGTGCCAGCAGCCCGGCCGCGGGGGGGTACAATGAGCAGTTCTTC.

This clonotype showed up many times. The chain uses TRBV9 and TRBJ2-1; 9 bases agree with TRBD2. V gave up 4 bases and J gave up 10 bases; unmatched junction bases: 15. Germline V CDR1 and CDR2: SGDLS, YYNGEE. The CDR3 is 16 amino acids. The CDR3 DNA sequence: TGTGCCAGCAGCCCCCGCTCCGGAACTAGCGGGTACGAGCAGTTCTTC. This translates into CASSPRSGTSGYEQFF.

This clonotype occurred many times. The chain combines TRBV9 with TRBJ1-5, with TRBD1 as a possible D gene (6 bases). V lost 4 bases and J 3 bases, leaving 11 bases between the germline ends. Germline V gene lookup returns CDR1 SGDLS and CDR2 YYNGEE. This CDR3 is built from 14 residues. The CDR3 sequence: CASSPTGNNQPQHF. DNA for the CDR3: TGTGCCAGCAGCCCTACAGGGAACAATCAGCCCCAGCATTTT.

This clonotype came up many times. The chain has TRBV9 and TRBJ2-1; D may be TRBD1 or TRBD2 (6 bases each). V lost 4 bases to trimming and J lost 5 bases, with 16 bases between them. Looked up from germline, CDR1 is SGDLS and CDR2 is YYNGEE. The CDR3 contains 15 residues. CDR3 region: CASSQGGLSNNEQFF. The CDR3 bases are TGTGCCAGCAGCCAAGGGGGACTTTCAAACAATGAGCAGTTCTTC.

The chain links TRBV9 to TRBJ2-5, with D possibly TRBD2 on 5 matching bases. Germline values: CDR1 SGDLS, CDR2 YYNGEE. Trimming removed 0 bases from V and 5 bases from J, with 17 bases in between. The CDR3 length is 16 residues. The DNA of the CDR3 is TGTGCCAGCAGCGTAGGAGGGAGCAACACCGGGGAGACCCAGTACTTC. Its protein is CASSVGGSNTGETQYF.

This rearrangement joins TRBV9 to TRBJ2-3; D is unresolved. The CDR3 is made up of 18 amino acids. V was clipped by 3 bases and J by 1 base, with 21 bases between them. Germline V CDR1 and CDR2: SGDLS, YYNGEE. CDR3 coding DNA: TGTGCCAGCAGCGGAGGCCCAGCCAGCCTTAAGGGCACAGATACGCAGTATTTT. This translates into CASSGGPASLKGTDTQYF. The full variable domain, its missing parts supplied by reference TRBV9 and TRBJ2-3, is DSGVTQTPKHLITATGQRVTLRCSPRSGDLSVYWYQQSLDQGLQFLIQYYNGEERAKGNILERFSAQQFPDLHSELNLSSLELGDSALYFCASSGGPASLKGTDTQYFGPGTRLTVL.

The rearrangement uses TRBV2 and TRBJ2-7; possible D gene TRBD2, 6 bases. From germline, CDR1 is SNHLY and CDR2 FYNNEI. This CDR3 spans 16 amino acids. Trimming pared 2 bases from V and 4 bases from J, leaving 18 bases between. CDR3 in DNA: TGTGCCAGCAGTGAACGTTTGTGGGAGGCAACGTACGAGCAGTACGTC. This encodes CASSERLWEATYEQYV.

This clonotype was recorded at least ten times. CDR3 in amino acids: CASSPREPASTDTQYF. CDR3 DNA sequence: TGTGCCAGCAGCCCAAGGGAGCCAGCTAGCACAGATACGCAGTATTTT. This chain connects TRBV9 to TRBJ2-3; possibly TRBD2 for D (5 bases). This CDR3 is 16 amino acids long. The germline gives CDR1 SGDLS, CDR2 YYNGEE. The V end was cut by 4 bases, the J end by 0 bases, with 15 bases between.

Many counts were recorded for this clonotype. The chain joins TRBV9 to TRBJ1-5; tentatively, D is TRBD1 (6 bases). Per the germline V gene, CDR1 is SGDLS and CDR2 is YYNGEE. The CDR3 loop spans 16 amino acids. Trimming removed 6 bases from V and 2 bases from J, with 18 bases in between. CDR3 residues: CASTPGVEGGNQPQHF. The CDR3 nucleotides are TGTGCCAGCACCCCAGGGGTGGAGGGCGGCAATCAGCCCCAGCATTTT.

This clonotype was recorded many times. V and J are TRBV9 and TRBJ2-6; the D is unclear. The CDR3 is made up of 15 amino acids. Trimming removed 6 bases at V and 0 bases at J, with 10 bases between. Germline-derived CDR1 and CDR2 are SGDLS and YYNGEE. The DNA for the CDR3 is TGTGCCAGCAAATATGGGGTCTCTGGGGCCAACGTCCTGACTTTC. Translated: CASKYGVSGANVLTF.

This clonotype came up many times. The gene calls are TRBV9 and TRBJ2-5, with D perhaps matching TRBD2 (6 bases). V lost 3 bases to trimming and J lost 3 bases, with 15 bases between them. This CDR3 comprises 15 residues. Per the germline V gene, CDR1 is SGDLS and CDR2 is YYNGEE. The CDR3 nucleotides are TGTGCCAGCAGCGGAGGGACTTACGCGGAAGAGACCCAGTACTTC. Residues: CASSGGTYAEETQYF.

This clonotype was recorded at least ten times. The chain combines TRBV9 with TRBJ2-5; D is undetermined. Germline assignment: CDR1 SGDLS and CDR2 YYNGEE. The CDR3 has 15 amino acids. Trimming cost V 0 bases and J 0 bases, with 9 bases left between them. CDR3: CASSVEGSNQETQYF. The CDR3 DNA follows: TGTGCCAGCAGCGTAGAGGGCTCCAACCAAGAGACCCAGTACTTC.

In this sample, this clonotype turned up many times. Written as DNA, the CDR3 is TGTGCCAGCAGCGGCGGGCCTCGAAGCGAGACCCAGTACTTC. Amino acids: CASSGGPRSETQYF. V and J are TRBV9 and TRBJ2-5; D may be TRBD2 (5 bases). Trimming shortened V by 3 bases and J by 5 bases, and 14 bases separated the two germline ends. This CDR3 is built from 14 residues. Germline-derived CDR1 and CDR2 are SGDLS and YYNGEE. The variable domain in full, with the rest retrieved from reference TRBV9 and TRBJ2-5, is DSGVTQTPKHLITATGQRVTLRCSPRSGDLSVYWYQQSLDQGLQFLIQYYNGEERAKGNILERFSAQQFPDLHSELNLSSLELGDSALYFCASSGGPRSETQYFGPGTRLLVL.

This clonotype was recorded many times. The gene calls are TRBV9 and TRBJ2-1, with TRBD1 matching over 7 bases. Per germline, CDR1 SGDLS and CDR2 YYNGEE. J gave up 3 bases and V 0 bases, and 3 bases lay outside the gene matches. The CDR3 is 15 residues long. CDR3 protein: CASSVVRDSYNEQFF. CDR3 nucleotide sequence: TGTGCCAGCAGCGTAGTAAGGGACAGCTACAATGAGCAGTTCTTC.

This clonotype was counted at least ten times. The chain employs TRBV9 and TRBJ2-3; D perhaps matches TRBD1 (6 bases). Deletions cut 1 base from V and 3 bases from J, with 21 bases between. The length of the CDR3 is 18 residues. The germline gives CDR1 SGDLS, CDR2 YYNGEE. The CDR3 is CASSVSVMDSLGTDTQYF. DNA for the CDR3: TGTGCCAGCAGCGTAAGCGTAATGGACAGCCTAGGGACAGATACGCAGTATTTT. Full variable domain (outside the CDR3, taken from reference TRBV9 and TRBJ2-3): DSGVTQTPKHLITATGQRVTLRCSPRSGDLSVYWYQQSLDQGLQFLIQYYNGEERAKGNILERFSAQQFPDLHSELNLSSLELGDSALYFCASSVSVMDSLGTDTQYFGPGTRLTVL.

This clonotype was seen repeatedly, ten times or more. V gene TRBV9 combines with J gene TRBJ2-2, with D perhaps TRBD1 (6 bases). Germline-derived CDR1 and CDR2 are SGDLS and YYNGEE. This CDR3 is 14 amino acids long. V lost 4 bases and J 7 bases, leaving 14 bases between the germline ends. The CDR3 nucleotides are TGTGCCAGCAGCTATGGGGGCGTCGGCGGGGAGCTGTTTTTT. Protein sequence: CASSYGGVGGELFF.

This clonotype occurred many times. The genes are TRBV9 and TRBJ2-1, with D maybe TRBD1 (6 bases). V shed 0 bases and J shed 6 bases, with 13 bases lying between them. The CDR3 runs to 15 residues. Germline V CDR1 and CDR2: SGDLS, YYNGEE. The CDR3: CASSVGNRASNEQFF. CDR3 sequence (DNA): TGTGCCAGCAGCGTAGGGAACAGGGCTTCCAATGAGCAGTTCTTC.

This clonotype has ten or more counts. CDR3 sequence reads: CASSLWDREDNEQFF. The DNA for the CDR3 is TGTGCCAGCAGTTTATGGGACAGGGAGGACAATGAGCAGTTCTTC. The rearrangement links TRBV9 to TRBJ2-1, with 9 bases matching TRBD1. The germline V gene encodes CDR1 SGDLS and CDR2 YYNGEE. Germline trimming cut 5 bases from V and 5 bases from J; bases unmatched to any gene: 8. The CDR3 has 15 residues.

This clonotype has at least ten counts. The rearrangement links TRBV9 to TRBJ2-1; the D gene is possibly TRBD1 (5 bases). V lost 0 bases and J lost 9, with 13 bases in between. The CDR3 has 14 residues. CDR1 SGDLS and CDR2 YYNGEE come from the germline V gene. The CDR3 sequence: CASSVEGPQGEQFF. The CDR3 nucleotides are TGTGCCAGCAGCGTAGAGGGCCCGCAGGGTGAGCAGTTCTTC.

Ten or more counts support this clonotype. The chain carries TRBV9 and TRBJ2-7, with D hard to call. The V end was cut by 0 bases, the J end by 2 bases, with 9 bases between. CDR1 is SGDLS, CDR2 YYNGEE, per germline. This CDR3 is built from 14 residues. For the CDR3, the DNA is TGTGCCAGCAGCGTAGGGCCAGTCCCCTACGAGCAGTACGTC. It encodes CASSVGPVPYEQYV.

This clonotype has at least ten counts. The chain uses TRBV9 and TRBJ2-2; TRBD2 is a possible D gene (5 bases). The CDR3 has 15 amino acids. The germline gives CDR1 SGDLS, CDR2 YYNGEE. Trimming stripped 4 bases from V and 5 bases from J, with 15 bases between. The chain's CDR3 is CASSFPPVATGELFF. The CDR3 DNA is TGTGCCAGCAGCTTCCCCCCTGTAGCGACCGGGGAGCTGTTTTTT.

This clonotype was detected many times. This chain links TRBV9 with TRBJ2-5, with D perhaps TRBD1 (6 bases). CDR1 is SGDLS and CDR2 is YYNGEE in the germline V gene. The CDR3 contains 13 residues. Trimming took 0 bases from V and 13 from J, leaving 16 bases between them. The CDR3 region is CASSVGTVPFLYF. DNA for the CDR3: TGTGCCAGCAGCGTAGGGACAGTCCCCTTCCTGTACTTC.